The 18 T cell receptor beta chains below were found in one sample sequenced in a study of blood T cell repertoires in COVID-19. Some clones are missing from TCRdb's copy, which holds only in-frame ones; the method was immunoSEQ multiplex PCR. The data show approximately 210,000 clones, with about 88% seen just once and about 5% held by the top ten. The sequencing sample was made of peripheral blood. The source is a middle-aged woman with acute or convalescent COVID-19.

As regards this clone: The junction departs from germline at one end; a sequencing error may be responsible. The V and J genes are TRBV20-1 and TRBJ2-3; 9 bases map to TRBD2. The CDR3 covers 15 residues. Germline CDR1 DFQATT, CDR2 SNEGSKA (reference sequence). Here the CDR3 reads CSASSAGGLTYTQYF. The CDR3 bases are TGCAGTGCTAGTTCAGCGGGGGGACTCACATATACGCAGTATTTT.

This rearrangement joins TRBV5-1 to TRBJ2-5, with 10 bases lining up with TRBD2. Germline loops: CDR1 SGHRS, CDR2 YFSETQ. V was pared by 4 bases and J by 5 bases, with 8 bases of the junction left unmatched. CDR3 length: 15 amino acids. The DNA of the CDR3 is TGCGCCAGCAGCGGGAGCGGGGGGGCCGCGGAGACCCAGTACTTC. Its protein product is CASSGSGGAAETQYF.

V is TRBV4-1 and J is TRBJ1-1; D is uncertain. Trimming removed 0 bases from V and 1 base from J, with 6 bases in between. The CDR3 sequence is 14 residues long. The V gene's germline CDR1 is MGHRA and CDR2 YSYEKL. Here the CDR3 reads CASSQEAGNTEAFF. The CDR3, as DNA: TGCGCCAGCAGCCAAGAAGCGGGGAACACTGAAGCTTTCTTT.

V usage is TRBV3-1 (or the pseudogene TRBV3-2) and J usage is TRBJ2-2, with D possibly being TRBD1 (5 bases). In germline, CDR1 is LGHDT, CDR2 YNNKEL (reference sequence). The CDR3 has 16 amino acids. The germline V and J ends were trimmed by 2 bases and 1 base, with 11 bases remaining between them. The CDR3 region has the DNA TGTGCCAGCAGCCAATGGCCAGGACAGAACACCGGGGAGCTGTTTTTT. Translation gives CASSQWPGQNTGELFF.

The gene calls are TRBV5-5 and TRBJ1-6; D may be TRBD1 (5 bases). Germline lookup yields CDR1 SGHKS and CDR2 YYEKEE (reference sequence). The germline V and J ends were trimmed by 1 base and 5 bases, with 10 bases remaining between them. This CDR3 is 15 amino acids long. The CDR3 DNA reads TGTGCCAGCAGCTTGATCCCAGGGAATAATTCACCCCTCCACTTT. The encoded protein is CASSLIPGNNSPLHF.

The table lists this clone with a few counts. The gene calls are TRBV6-5 and TRBJ1-1; D unresolved. CDR3 length equals 16 residues. The ends were cut back, 0 bases at V and 0 bases at J, with 11 bases in the middle. CDR1 MNHEY and CDR2 SVGAGI come from the germline V gene. The CDR3 loop is CASSYSGVFMNTEAFF. CDR3 sequence (DNA): TGTGCCAGCAGTTACTCGGGAGTTTTCATGAACACTGAAGCTTTCTTT.

This sequence joins TRBV6-5 and TRBJ1-5; 9 positions match TRBD1. From germline, CDR1 is MNHEY and CDR2 SVGAGI. This CDR3 region has 15 residues. With V trimmed by 6 bases and J by 3 bases, 6 bases remained unmatched. The CDR3 DNA sequence: TGTGCCAGCAGGCGAACAGGGGGCAACAATCAGCCCCAGCATTTT. Translation gives CASRRTGGNNQPQHF.

Comment on this clone: The same CDR3 also results from other DNA sequences found in this sample. J is TRBJ1-3 and V is TRBV5-6; possible D gene TRBD1, 5 bases. V lost 2 bases, J lost 0 bases, and 9 bases lay in between. The germline V gene encodes CDR1 SGHDT and CDR2 YYEEEE. The CDR3 extends over 15 amino acids. The CDR3 is CASSFPGNSGNTIYF. The CDR3 DNA follows: TGTGCCAGCAGCTTCCCAGGGAACTCTGGAAACACCATATATTTT.

This clone was recorded once. V usage is TRBV7-7 and J usage is TRBJ1-2, with a weak D call TRBD1 (5 bases). The CDR3 runs 18 residues. V lost 5 bases, J lost 1 base, and 23 bases lay in between. CDR1 and CDR2 from the germline V gene are SSHAT and FNYEAQ (reference sequence). CDR3 in amino acids: CASSTKAPPGQINYGYTF. As DNA, the CDR3 is TGTGCCAGCAGCACCAAAGCCCCACCCGGACAAATTAACTATGGCTACACCTTC. Drawing the rest from reference TRBV7-7 and TRBJ1-2, the complete variable domain is GAGVSQSPRYKVTKRGQDVTLRCDPISSHATLYWYQQALGQGPEFLTYFNYEAQPDKSGLPSDRFSAERPEGSISTLTIQRTEQRDSAMYRCASSTKAPPGQINYGYTFGSGTRLTVV.

The J gene is TRBJ1-1, the V gene TRBV6-4, with no clear D. CDR1 and CDR2 from the germline V gene are MRHNA and SNTAGT. V lost 6 bases, J lost 1 base, and 21 bases lay in between. The CDR3 sequence is 17 residues long. CDR3 bases: TGTGCCAGCAGCCAACGTCGCGCGGGCGGAAAGAACACTGAAGCTTTCTTT. Amino acids: CASSQRRAGGKNTEAFF.

The chain joins TRBV5-1 to TRBJ1-1; the D gene is possibly TRBD1 (6 bases). The CDR3 consists of 14 residues. Between the trimmed V and J ends, which lost 8 bases and 1 base, there was a span of 15 bases. The germline CDR1 and CDR2 sequences are SGHRS and YFSETQ. CDR3 in amino acids: CASSLGGWNTEAFF. The CDR3 DNA follows: TGCGCCAGTTCGCTAGGGGGTTGGAACACTGAAGCTTTCTTT. The full variable domain, completed using reference TRBV5-1 and TRBJ1-1, is KAGVTQTPRYLIKTRGQQVTLSCSPISGHRSVSWYQQTPGQGLQFLFEYFSETQRNKGNFPGRFSGRQFSNSRSEMNVSTLELGDSALYLCASSLGGWNTEAFFGQGTRLTVV.

The chain employs TRBV12-3 or TRBV12-4 and TRBJ1-1; tentatively, D is TRBD1 (5 bases). Between the trimmed V and J ends, which lost 7 bases and 1 base, there was a span of 10 bases. The CDR3 consists of 13 residues. The DNA of the CDR3 is TGTGCCAGCACTAGGACACCGAACACTGAAGCTTTCTTT. This gives the protein CASTRTPNTEAFF.

V is TRBV19 and J is TRBJ1-2; D may be TRBD1 (5 bases). This CDR3 region has 14 residues. In germline, CDR1 is LNHDA, CDR2 SQIVND (reference sequence). Between the trimmed V and J ends, which lost 0 bases and 0 bases, there was a span of 5 bases. The CDR3 is CASSIEGANYGYTF. The CDR3, as DNA: TGTGCCAGTAGTATAGAAGGGGCTAACTATGGCTACACCTTC.

The V call is TRBV5-4, the J call TRBJ1-1, with 7 bases matching TRBD1. CDR1 SGHNT and CDR2 YYREEE come from the germline V gene (reference sequence). With V trimmed by 0 bases and J by 1 base, 3 bases remained unmatched. This CDR3 is built from 15 residues. The CDR3 sequence is CASSLGQGWNTEAFF. In DNA, the CDR3 is TGTGCCAGCAGCTTGGGACAGGGATGGAACACTGAAGCTTTCTTT. Combining the CDR3 with reference TRBV5-4 and TRBJ1-1 gives the whole variable domain ETGVTQSPTHLIKTRGQQVTLRCSSQSGHNTVSWYQQALGQGPQFIFQYYREEENGRGNFPPRFSGLQFPNYSSELNVNALELDDSALYLCASSLGQGWNTEAFFGQGTRLTVV.

The V gene is TRBV2, the J gene TRBJ1-3; 9 nucleotides agree with TRBD1. The V gene end was trimmed by 4 bases and the J gene end by 3 bases; junction bases not matched to a gene: 13. Germline V gene data show CDR1 as SNHLY and CDR2 as FYNNEI. This CDR3 region has 18 residues. CDR3 sequence reads: CASSVLQGALTLGNTIYF. As DNA, the CDR3 is TGTGCCAGCAGTGTATTACAGGGGGCCCTTACTCTTGGAAACACCATATATTTT.

The rearrangement uses TRBV6-4 and TRBJ2-4; TRBD2 aligns across 11 bases. The CDR3 runs to 15 residues. Germline lookup yields CDR1 MRHNA and CDR2 SNTAGT. The V and J ends lost 10 bases and 5 bases, in that order; junction bases with no gene match: 10. The CDR3 sequence: CATSTTSGDQNIQYF. For the CDR3, the DNA is TGTGCCACATCGACGACTAGCGGGGACCAAAACATTCAGTACTTC.

The chain combines TRBV19 with TRBJ1-1; weak D call: TRBD1 (6 bases). Looked up from germline, CDR1 is LNHDA and CDR2 is SQIVND (reference sequence). Trimming left V 7 bases short and J 1 base short, with 16 bases between. CDR3 size: 15 residues. Here the CDR3 reads CASKSYTGRNTEAFF. The CDR3 DNA sequence: TGTGCCAGTAAGTCGTATACAGGGCGGAACACTGAAGCTTTCTTT. The complete variable domain, with remaining parts taken from reference TRBV19 and TRBJ1-1, reads DGGITQSPKYLFRKEGQNVTLSCEQNLNHDAMYWYRQDPGQGLRLIYYSQIVNDFQKGDIAEGYSVSREKKESFPLTVTSAQKNPTAFYLCASKSYTGRNTEAFFGQGTRLTVV.

The chain combines TRBV27 with TRBJ2-7; TRBD2 aligns across 7 bases. This CDR3 spans 16 amino acids. CDR1 is MNHEY and CDR2 is SMNVEV in the germline V gene (reference sequence). V lost 9 bases and J lost 1; bases outside the gene matches: 15. DNA for the CDR3: TGTGCCAGTTCTCCCTCTCGGGGGGTAATTTCCTACGAGCAGTACGTC. Translating it yields CASSPSRGVISYEQYV.